The next 17 T cell receptor beta chains were all read from a single sample in a study of early T cells in non-severe SARS-CoV-2 infection. TCRdb processed the 5' RACE reads anew with MiXCR; each CDR3 protein has one entry. This sample carries approximately 64,000 distinct CDR3 sequences, less than 20% of them seen once, and the ten largest clones take roughly 8.2%. The sequencing used whole blood, collected at baseline. These receptors were taken from an adult who was a healthcare worker with PCR-confirmed SARS-CoV-2 infection or an uninfected control (not recorded which).

The chain combines TRBV12-3 or TRBV12-4 with TRBJ2-2; no clear D. V gave up 5 bases and J gave up 1 base, with 8 bases separating them. The CDR3 contains 14 residues. CDR3 DNA: TGTGCCAGCAGTAGAACAGAGAACACCGGGGAGCTGTTTTTT. Translated, it gives CASSRTENTGELFF.

There are many counts of this clonotype. The V and J genes are TRBV18 and TRBJ2-2; perhaps D is TRBD1 or TRBD2 (5 bases each). The CDR3 sequence is 17 residues long. The V gene's germline CDR1 is KGHSH and CDR2 LQKENI. Trimming took off 6 bases at V and 6 bases at J, with 23 bases between the two ends. This CDR3 reads CASSSYPGTTPSGELFF. Here the CDR3 DNA reads TGTGCCAGCTCCTCCTACCCCGGGACCACACCGTCCGGGGAGCTGTTTTTT.

Many counts were recorded for this clonotype. The chain links TRBV7-9 to TRBJ1-5; no firm D call. The germline V gene has CDR1 SEHNR and CDR2 FQNEAQ (reference sequence). CDR3 size: 14 residues. Trimming stripped 6 bases from V and 2 bases from J, with 11 bases between. The CDR3 here is CASRYKGGNQPQHF. The DNA of the CDR3 is TGTGCCAGCAGGTACAAGGGCGGCAATCAGCCCCAGCATTTT.

Only a few counts were recorded for this clonotype. The genes are TRBV7-2 and TRBJ2-1; TRBD2 aligns across 8 bases. There are 12 residues in the CDR3. CDR1 is SGHTA and CDR2 is FQGNSA in the germline V gene. Germline trimming cut 3 bases from V and 14 bases from J; bases unmatched to any gene: 6. The CDR3 coding sequence is TGTGCCAGCAGCTTCGCGACTAGCGTGGAGTTCTTC. This encodes CASSFATSVEFF.

Relative to its sample, this clonotype is large. The chain employs TRBV25-1 and TRBJ1-2; D is undetermined. The CDR3 runs to 13 residues. CDR1 is MGHDK and CDR2 is SYGVNS in the germline V gene. The V and J ends lost 7 bases and 6 bases respectively, with 15 bases between them. The chain's CDR3 is CASTQASQDGYTF. The DNA of the CDR3 is TGTGCCAGCACTCAGGCGTCTCAAGATGGCTACACCTTC.

This clonotype was detected only a few times. V is TRBV25-1 and J is TRBJ2-7; no clear D. This CDR3 region has 13 residues. Germline loops: CDR1 MGHDK, CDR2 SYGVNS. Deletions cut 1 base from V and 3 bases from J, with 7 bases between. CDR3 loop: CASSESGRYEQYF. The CDR3 region has the DNA TGTGCCAGCAGTGAATCCGGACGCTACGAGCAGTACTTC.

This clonotype was detected only a few times. The CDR3 DNA reads as TGTGCCAGCAGCTTAGGGACAGGGTCTACAGATACGCAGTATTTT. It specifies CASSLGTGSTDTQYF. This chain connects TRBV7-6 to TRBJ2-3; 8 bases are shared with TRBD1. V gave up 1 base and J gave up 3 bases; unmatched junction bases: 3. CDR1 and CDR2 (germline): SGHVS, FNYEAQ. The CDR3 consists of 15 residues.

This chain joins TRBV12-3 or TRBV12-4 and TRBJ2-4; D remains ambiguous. The CDR3 is 15 amino acids. Trimming pared 2 bases from V and 4 bases from J, leaving 12 bases between. Here the CDR3 reads CASSLMGVGKNIQYF. CDR3 sequence (DNA): TGTGCCAGCAGTTTAATGGGCGTGGGGAAAAACATTCAGTACTTC.

Here the CDR3 DNA reads TGCAGCGTTGCTCACTCAGGCGCTGAAGCTTTCTTT. Protein: CSVAHSGAEAFF. The gene calls are TRBV29-1 and TRBJ1-1; D is ambiguous. With 4 bases removed from V and 6 bases from J, the gap between germline ends came to 12 bases. The CDR3 runs 12 residues. CDR1 and CDR2 from the germline V gene are SQVTM and ANQGSEA.

This clonotype has a handful of counts. V is TRBV25-1 and J is TRBJ2-3, with D perhaps matching TRBD1 (6 bases). The V gene lost 6 bases and the J gene lost 5 bases, with 24 bases spanning the gap. This CDR3 has 17 residues. Germline CDR1 MGHDK, CDR2 SYGVNS. As DNA, the CDR3 is TGTGCCAGCAGCTTCAGAGGGGACACAAGAGCGAGAGATACGCAGTATTTT. It translates to CASSFRGDTRARDTQYF.

This clonotype came up a few times. This CDR3 is CASTTGTSGIDTQYF. In nucleotides, the CDR3 is TGTGCCAGCACCACCGGGACTAGCGGGATTGATACGCAGTATTTT. The chain is built from TRBV12-3 or TRBV12-4 and TRBJ2-3; 13 nucleotides line up with TRBD2. CDR3 size: 15 residues. Germline trimming cut 7 bases from V and 6 bases from J; bases unmatched to any gene: 7.

This clonotype was observed a few times. The chain combines TRBV6-2 or TRBV6-3 with TRBJ2-7; TRBD1 agrees at 9 bases. This CDR3 region has 14 residues. V was pared by 6 bases and J by 3 bases, with 6 bases of the junction left unmatched. Germline-derived CDR1 and CDR2 are MNHEY and SVGEGT. The CDR3 region is CASRLRQGDYEQYF. For the CDR3, the DNA is TGTGCCAGCAGATTACGACAGGGGGACTACGAGCAGTACTTC.

V usage is TRBV12-3 or TRBV12-4 and J usage is TRBJ2-1; possibly TRBD1 for D (5 bases). The CDR3 is 15 residues long. The V and J ends lost 5 bases and 9 bases respectively, with 20 bases between them. As DNA, the CDR3 is TGTGCCAGCAGTCTGGACAATGTAGGGCCAACTGAGCAGTTCTTC. Translating gives CASSLDNVGPTEQFF.

The V gene is TRBV30, the J gene TRBJ1-2, with 7 bases lining up with TRBD1. J gave up 8 bases and V 0 bases, and 18 bases lay outside the gene matches. Germline CDR1 and CDR2: GTSNPN and SVGIG (reference sequence). This CDR3 comprises 17 residues. CDR3 loop: CAWSVRRETGSYGGYTF. CDR3 nucleotide sequence: TGTGCCTGGAGTGTTAGGAGAGAGACAGGGAGCTATGGAGGCTACACCTTC. The variable domain in full, completed from reference TRBV30 and TRBJ1-2, reads SQTIHQWPATLVQPVGSPLSLECTVEGTSNPNLYWYRQAAGRGLQLLFYSVGIGQISSEVPQNLSASRPQDRQFILSSKKLLLSDSGFYLCAWSVRRETGSYGGYTFGSGTRLTVV.

The CDR3 coding sequence is TGTGCCAGCAGCTCTCAGGGGAGTATGTCCAATGAGCAGTTCTTC. It yields the protein CASSSQGSMSNEQFF. This rearrangement joins TRBV5-5 to TRBJ2-1, with a weak D call TRBD1 (6 bases). Trimming shortened V by 3 bases and J by 6 bases, and 16 bases separated the two germline ends. Germline V gene lookup returns CDR1 SGHKS and CDR2 YYEKEE (reference sequence). The CDR3 is 15 residues long.

The genes are TRBV6-1 and TRBJ1-3, with D uncertain. CDR3 size: 15 residues. Germline V lookup: CDR1 MNHNS, CDR2 SASEGT. V lost 6 bases and J 8 bases, leaving 20 bases between the germline ends. The CDR3 sequence is CASRTRENLSYTIYF. The CDR3 nucleotides read TGTGCCAGCAGGACTCGGGAGAATTTATCTTACACCATATATTTT.

The chain links TRBV4-3 to TRBJ2-2; D is uncertain. This CDR3 has 16 residues. Germline CDR1 LGHNA, CDR2 YSLEER. Between the trimmed V and J ends, which lost 1 base and 0 bases, there was a span of 9 bases. In DNA form, the CDR3 reads TGCGCCAGCAGCCAAGTCCCAGCGACGAACACCGGGGAGCTGTTTTTT. Residues: CASSQVPATNTGELFF.